The source of this TCR beta chain is a study of T-cell memory formation after mild COVID-19. Study-wide background: Clustering of TCRs was largely donor specific. Study outcomes and limitations: Among clones contracting day 15 to 85, CD4/CD8 was balanced, whereas later expanders leaned CD4+.

This clonotype came up a few times. Its cognate antigen is unknown. TCRdb processed the 5' RACE reads anew with MiXCR; each CDR3 protein has one entry. The sample comprises roughly 550,000 distinct CDR3 sequences, 20% of which are singletons, and 12% rests with the top ten. V was pared by 5 bases and J by 2 bases, with 8 bases of the junction left unmatched. The CDR3 covers 16 residues. CDR1 LNHDA and CDR2 SQIVND come from the germline V gene (reference sequence). The gene calls are TRBV19 and TRBJ2-1; 8 bases are shared with TRBD1. The sequenced material came from PBMCs or a T cell subset sorted from them (not recorded which). The sequence came from an adult woman who had mild COVID-19 (a few samples of this study predate the infection). Cell type and time point are not known. The CDR3 nucleotides read TGTGCCAGTAGTCTTGGCAGGGGGCGGACCTACAATGAGCAGTTCTTC. Translating gives CASSLGRGRTYNEQFF.